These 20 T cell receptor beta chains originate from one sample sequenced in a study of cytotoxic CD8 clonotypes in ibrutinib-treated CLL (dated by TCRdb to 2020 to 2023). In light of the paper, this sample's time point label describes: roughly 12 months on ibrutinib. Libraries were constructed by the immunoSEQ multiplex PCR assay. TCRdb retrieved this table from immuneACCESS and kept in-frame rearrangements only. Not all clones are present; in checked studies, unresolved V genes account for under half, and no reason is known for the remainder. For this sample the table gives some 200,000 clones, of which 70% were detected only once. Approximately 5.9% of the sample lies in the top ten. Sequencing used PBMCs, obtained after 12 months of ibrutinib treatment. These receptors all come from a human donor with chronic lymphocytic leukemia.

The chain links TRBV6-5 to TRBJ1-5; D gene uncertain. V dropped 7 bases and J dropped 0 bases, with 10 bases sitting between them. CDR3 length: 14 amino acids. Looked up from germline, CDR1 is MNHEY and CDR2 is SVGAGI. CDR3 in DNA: TGTGCCAGCAACCGGATCTATAGCAATCAGCCCCAGCATTTT. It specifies CASNRIYSNQPQHF.

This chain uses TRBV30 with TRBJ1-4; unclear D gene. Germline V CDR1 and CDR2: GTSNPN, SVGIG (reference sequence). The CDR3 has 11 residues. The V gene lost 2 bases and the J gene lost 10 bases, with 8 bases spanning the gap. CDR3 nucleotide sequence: TGTGCCTGGAGTATTCGGCCAAAACTGTTTTTT. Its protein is CAWSIRPKLFF.

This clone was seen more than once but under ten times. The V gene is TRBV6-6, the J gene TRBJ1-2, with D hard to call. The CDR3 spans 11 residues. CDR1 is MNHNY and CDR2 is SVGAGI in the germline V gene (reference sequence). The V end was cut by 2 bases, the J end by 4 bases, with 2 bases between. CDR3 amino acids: CASSYGYGYTF. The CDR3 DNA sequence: TGTGCCAGCAGTTACGGCTATGGCTACACCTTC.

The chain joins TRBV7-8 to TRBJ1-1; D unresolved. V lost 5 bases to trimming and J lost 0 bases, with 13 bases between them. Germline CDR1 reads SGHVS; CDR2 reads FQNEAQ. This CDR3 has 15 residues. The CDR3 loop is CASSLAPRLNTEAFF. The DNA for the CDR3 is TGTGCCAGCAGCCTTGCCCCCAGGCTGAACACTGAAGCTTTCTTT.

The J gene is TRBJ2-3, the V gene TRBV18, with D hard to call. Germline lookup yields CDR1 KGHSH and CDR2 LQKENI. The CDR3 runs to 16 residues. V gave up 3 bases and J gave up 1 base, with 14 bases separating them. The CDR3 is CASSPFLGKGTDTQYF. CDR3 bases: TGTGCCAGCTCACCTTTTCTGGGGAAGGGCACAGATACGCAGTATTTT.

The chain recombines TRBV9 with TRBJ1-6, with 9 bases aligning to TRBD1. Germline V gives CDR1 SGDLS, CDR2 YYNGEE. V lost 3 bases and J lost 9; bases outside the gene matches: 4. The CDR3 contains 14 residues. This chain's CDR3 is CASSGTGVGSPLHF. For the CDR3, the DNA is TGTGCCAGCAGCGGGACAGGGGTTGGTTCACCCCTCCACTTT.

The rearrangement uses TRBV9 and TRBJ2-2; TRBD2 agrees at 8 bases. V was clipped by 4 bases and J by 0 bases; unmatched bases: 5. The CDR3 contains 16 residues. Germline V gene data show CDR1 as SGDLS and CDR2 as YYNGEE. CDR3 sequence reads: CASSQRGLANTGELFF. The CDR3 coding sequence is TGTGCCAGCAGCCAGAGGGGACTAGCGAACACCGGGGAGCTGTTTTTT.

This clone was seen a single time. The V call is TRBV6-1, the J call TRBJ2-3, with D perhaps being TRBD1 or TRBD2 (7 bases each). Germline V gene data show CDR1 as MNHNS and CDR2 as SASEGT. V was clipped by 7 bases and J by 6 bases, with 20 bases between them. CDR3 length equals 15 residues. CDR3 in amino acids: CASTEQGGGGDTQYF. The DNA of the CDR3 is TGTGCCAGCACCGAACAGGGAGGGGGCGGTGATACGCAGTATTTT.

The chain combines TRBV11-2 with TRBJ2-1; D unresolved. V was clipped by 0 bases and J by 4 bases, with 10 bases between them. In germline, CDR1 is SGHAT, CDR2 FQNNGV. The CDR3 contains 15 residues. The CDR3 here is CASSLEGQKYNEQFF. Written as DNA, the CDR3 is TGTGCCAGCAGCTTAGAGGGCCAGAAGTACAATGAGCAGTTCTTC.

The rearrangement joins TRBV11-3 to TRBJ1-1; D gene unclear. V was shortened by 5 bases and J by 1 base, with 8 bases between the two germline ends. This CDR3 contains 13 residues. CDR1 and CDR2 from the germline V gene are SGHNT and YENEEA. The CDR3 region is CASSPRPNTEAFF. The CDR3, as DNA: TGTGCCAGCAGCCCCCGCCCGAACACTGAAGCTTTCTTT. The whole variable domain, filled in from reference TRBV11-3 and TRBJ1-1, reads EAGVVQSPRYKIIEKKQPVAFWCNPISGHNTLYWYLQNLGQGPELLIRYENEEAVDDSQLPKDRFSAERLKGVDSTLKIQPAELGDSAVYLCASSPRPNTEAFFGQGTRLTVV.

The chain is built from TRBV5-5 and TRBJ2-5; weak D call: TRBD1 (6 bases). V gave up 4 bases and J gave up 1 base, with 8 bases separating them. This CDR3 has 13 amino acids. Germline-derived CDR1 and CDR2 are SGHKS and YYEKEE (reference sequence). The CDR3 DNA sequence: TGTGCCAGCAGCATGGACAGCCAAGAGACCCAGTACTTC. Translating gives CASSMDSQETQYF.

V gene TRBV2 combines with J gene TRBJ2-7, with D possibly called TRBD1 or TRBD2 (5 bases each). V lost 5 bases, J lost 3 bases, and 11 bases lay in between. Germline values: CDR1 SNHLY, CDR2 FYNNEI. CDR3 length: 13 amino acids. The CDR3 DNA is TGTGCCAGCAGTTTCGACAGCGGCTACGAGCAGTACTTC. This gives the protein CASSFDSGYEQYF.

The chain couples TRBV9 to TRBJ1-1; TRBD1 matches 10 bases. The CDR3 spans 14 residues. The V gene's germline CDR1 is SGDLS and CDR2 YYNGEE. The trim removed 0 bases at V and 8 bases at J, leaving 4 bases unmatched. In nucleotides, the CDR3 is TGTGCCAGCAGCGTAGGGGGACAGGGGAAAGAAGCTTTCTTT. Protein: CASSVGGQGKEAFF.

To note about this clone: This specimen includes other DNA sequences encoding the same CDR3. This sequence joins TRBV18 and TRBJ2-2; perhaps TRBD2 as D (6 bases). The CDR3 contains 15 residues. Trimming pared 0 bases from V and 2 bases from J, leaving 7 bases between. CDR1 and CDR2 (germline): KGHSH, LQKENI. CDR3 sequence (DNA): TGTGCCAGCTCACCACCGGGGGGTAACACCGGGGAGCTGTTTTTT. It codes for CASSPPGGNTGELFF. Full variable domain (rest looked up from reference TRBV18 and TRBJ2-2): NAGVMQNPRHLVRRRGQEARLRCSPMKGHSHVYWYRQLPEEGLKFMVYLQKENIIDESGMPKERFSAEFPKEGPSILRIQQVVRGDSAAYFCASSPPGGNTGELFFGEGSRLTVL.

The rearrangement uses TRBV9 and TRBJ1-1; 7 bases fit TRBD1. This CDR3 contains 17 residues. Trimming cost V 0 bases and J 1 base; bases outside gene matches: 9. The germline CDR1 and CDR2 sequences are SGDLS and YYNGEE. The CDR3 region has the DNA TGTGCCAGCAGCGTAGGTACAGGGGATCAACCGAACACTGAAGCTTTCTTT. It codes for CASSVGTGDQPNTEAFF.

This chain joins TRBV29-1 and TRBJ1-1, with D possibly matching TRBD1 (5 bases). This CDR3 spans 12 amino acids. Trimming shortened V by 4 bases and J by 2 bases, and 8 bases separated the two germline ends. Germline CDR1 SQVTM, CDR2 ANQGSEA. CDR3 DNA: TGCAGCGTTGGACAGATCAACACTGAAGCTTTCTTT. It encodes CSVGQINTEAFF. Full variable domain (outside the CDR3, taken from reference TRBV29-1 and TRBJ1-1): SAVISQKPSRDICQRGTSLTIQCQVDSQVTMMFWYRQQPGQSLTLIATANQGSEATYESGFVIDKFPISRPNLTFSTLTVSNMSPEDSSIYLCSVGQINTEAFFGQGTRLTVV.

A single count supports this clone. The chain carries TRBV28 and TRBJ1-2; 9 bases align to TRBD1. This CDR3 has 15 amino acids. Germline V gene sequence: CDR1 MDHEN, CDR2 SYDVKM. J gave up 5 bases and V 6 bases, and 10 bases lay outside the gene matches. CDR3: CASRSTGGASYGYTF. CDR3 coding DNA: TGTGCCAGCAGATCTACAGGGGGCGCTTCTTATGGCTACACCTTC.

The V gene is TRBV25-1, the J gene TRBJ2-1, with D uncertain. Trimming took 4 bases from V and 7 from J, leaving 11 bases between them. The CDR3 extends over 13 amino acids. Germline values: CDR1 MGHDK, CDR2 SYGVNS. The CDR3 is CASSGRPGNEQFF. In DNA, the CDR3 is TGTGCCAGCAGTGGCAGGCCCGGAAATGAGCAGTTCTTC.

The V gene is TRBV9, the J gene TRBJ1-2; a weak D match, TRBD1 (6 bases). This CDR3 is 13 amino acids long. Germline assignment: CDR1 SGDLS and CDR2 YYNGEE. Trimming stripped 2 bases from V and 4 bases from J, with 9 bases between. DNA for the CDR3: TGTGCCAGCAGCGTGGGGGCTCTCTATGGCTACACCTTC. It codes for CASSVGALYGYTF.

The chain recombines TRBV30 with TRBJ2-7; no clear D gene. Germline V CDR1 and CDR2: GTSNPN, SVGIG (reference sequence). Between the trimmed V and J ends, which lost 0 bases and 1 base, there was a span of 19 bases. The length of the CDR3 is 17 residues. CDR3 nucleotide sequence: TGTGCCTGGAGTGTACAAGGAAAAGGGCGAGGATCCTACGAGCAGTACTTC. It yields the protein CAWSVQGKGRGSYEQYF. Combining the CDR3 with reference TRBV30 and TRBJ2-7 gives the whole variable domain SQTIHQWPATLVQPVGSPLSLECTVEGTSNPNLYWYRQAAGRGLQLLFYSVGIGQISSEVPQNLSASRPQDRQFILSSKKLLLSDSGFYLCAWSVQGKGRGSYEQYFGPGTRLTVT.